The 26 T cell receptor beta chains below were found in one sample sequenced in a study of blood T cell repertoires in COVID-19. The method was immunoSEQ multiplex PCR; TCRdb's version includes in-frame clones alone and lacks a portion of them. The sample shows roughly 230,000 clones, around 90% of them seen only once. The material sequenced was peripheral blood. The origin of the receptors is an older woman with COVID-19, enrolled during active disease.

V is TRBV7-2 and J is TRBJ2-1, with 10 bases fitting TRBD2. CDR3 size: 16 residues. CDR1 is SGHTA, CDR2 FQGNSA, per germline. J lost 7 bases, V lost 5 bases, and 11 bases had no gene match. DNA of the CDR3: TGTGCCAGCAGCCCACAAGCAGCGGGGGGGCGGAATGAGCAGTTCTTC. This sequence encodes CASSPQAAGGRNEQFF.

The chain couples TRBV12-5 to TRBJ1-2; a possible D gene is TRBD1 (6 bases). Trimming cost V 3 bases and J 8 bases, with 13 bases left between them. This CDR3 contains 13 residues. CDR1 and CDR2 (germline): LGHNT, FRNRAP. DNA for the CDR3: TGTGCTAGTGGTTTTTCAGGGGTGAGCGGCTACACCTTC. Translated: CASGFSGVSGYTF.

The J gene is TRBJ1-4, the V gene TRBV19, with a tentative D call TRBD1 (5 bases). Trimming took 3 bases from V and 6 from J, leaving 17 bases between them. This CDR3 spans 16 amino acids. Germline CDR1 and CDR2: LNHDA and SQIVND (reference sequence). The CDR3 DNA is TGTGCCAGTAGTATCCCGGCATTGGGGGGGTATGAAAAACTGTTTTTT. Translated, it gives CASSIPALGGYEKLFF.

The rearrangement uses TRBV6-4 and TRBJ1-1, with 10 positions matching TRBD1. Germline V gives CDR1 MRHNA, CDR2 SNTAGT. Trimming cost V 11 bases and J 1 base; bases outside gene matches: 10. The CDR3 is made up of 15 amino acids. The CDR3: CAVSGQGNENTEAFF. The DNA for the CDR3 is TGTGCCGTATCGGGACAGGGGAACGAGAACACTGAAGCTTTCTTT.

This chain joins TRBV29-1 and TRBJ1-2, with 7 bases aligning to TRBD1. Germline CDR1 is SQVTM and CDR2 is ANQGSEA. CDR3 length: 14 amino acids. Unmatched junction bases numbered 11, after V lost 6 bases and J lost 4 bases. For the CDR3, the DNA is TGCAGCGTCGAATTGACAGGGTTTCGCTATGGCTACACCTTC. Its translation is CSVELTGFRYGYTF.

This chain joins TRBV2 and TRBJ1-5, with D tentatively TRBD1 (6 bases). CDR3 length: 16 amino acids. CDR1 is SNHLY, CDR2 FYNNEI, per germline. The V and J ends lost 6 bases and 2 bases respectively, with 17 bases between them. The CDR3 protein is CASSPRGGGGNQPQHF. In nucleotides, the CDR3 is TGTGCCAGCAGCCCCCGGGGCGGGGGCGGCAATCAGCCCCAGCATTTT.

V usage is TRBV4-2 and J usage is TRBJ2-3; 8 bases align to TRBD1. The CDR3 runs to 16 residues. Germline V gene sequence: CDR1 LGHNA, CDR2 YNFKEQ. The V and J ends lost 4 bases and 2 bases, in that order; junction bases with no gene match: 8. This CDR3 is CASSPETGAYTDTQYF. The CDR3 nucleotides are TGTGCCAGCAGCCCCGAGACAGGGGCCTACACAGATACGCAGTATTTT.

This sequence joins TRBV7-3 and TRBJ1-1, with D unresolved. Germline V gives CDR1 SGHTA, CDR2 FQGTGA. The length of the CDR3 is 13 residues. Trimming stripped 7 bases from V and 1 base from J, with 10 bases between. The CDR3 loop reads CASKAGSNTEAFF. CDR3 in DNA: TGTGCCAGCAAGGCGGGTTCGAACACTGAAGCTTTCTTT.

V gene TRBV5-4 combines with J gene TRBJ2-5; TRBD2 matches 7 bases. The CDR3 totals 16 residues. V shed 4 bases and J 2 bases; nucleotides not matched to a gene: 11. Per the germline V gene, CDR1 is SGHNT and CDR2 is YYREEE (reference sequence). CDR3 DNA sequence: TGTGCCAGCAGCCCGATTGGGGGGGGAATACAAGAGACCCAGTACTTC. Protein: CASSPIGGGIQETQYF.

The V gene is TRBV25-1, the J gene TRBJ2-5; 8 bases line up with TRBD1. This CDR3 is 15 amino acids long. Per the germline V gene, CDR1 is MGHDK and CDR2 is SYGVNS. V lost 4 bases to trimming and J lost 4 bases; unmatched junction nucleotides: 8. The CDR3 spells CASSVRQGSGETQYF. CDR3 sequence (DNA): TGTGCCAGCAGTGTACGACAGGGGTCGGGAGAGACCCAGTACTTC.

J is TRBJ1-1 and V is TRBV5-1, with TRBD1 identical over 9 bases. The CDR3 is made up of 19 amino acids. CDR1 and CDR2 from the germline V gene are SGHRS and YFSETQ. J gave up 6 bases and V 1 base, and 19 bases lay outside the gene matches. The CDR3 DNA is TGCGCCAGCAGCTTGTTTTACCGGGACAGGGAGGAGGGTGGCGCTGAAGCTTTCTTT. Protein: CASSLFYRDREEGGAEAFF.

V gene TRBV30 combines with J gene TRBJ1-2; D is perhaps TRBD1 (5 bases). V dropped 0 bases and J dropped 8 bases, with 16 bases sitting between them. The CDR3 contains 14 residues. Germline V CDR1 and CDR2: GTSNPN, SVGIG (reference sequence). CDR3 amino acids: CAWSVRYRIFGYTF. As DNA, the CDR3 is TGTGCCTGGAGTGTACGATACAGGATCTTCGGCTACACCTTC.

The chain joins TRBV7-2 to TRBJ1-3; D gene uncertain. The CDR3 is 14 residues long. CDR1 and CDR2 from the germline V gene are SGHTA and FQGNSA. V was clipped by 7 bases and J by 2 bases, with 12 bases between them. This CDR3 is CASKLVGAGNTIYF. The CDR3, as DNA: TGTGCCAGCAAGCTTGTTGGTGCTGGAAACACCATATATTTT.

The chain has TRBV2 and TRBJ2-1; 9 bases line up with TRBD2. The CDR3 covers 15 residues. The ends lost 7 bases at V and 5 bases at J; junction bases unmatched: 9. Germline lookup yields CDR1 SNHLY and CDR2 FYNNEI. CDR3 residues: CASTLLSGGNNEQFF. The CDR3 bases are TGTGCCAGCACCCTTCTTAGCGGGGGTAACAATGAGCAGTTCTTC.

The rearrangement joins TRBV3-1 (or the pseudogene TRBV3-2) to TRBJ1-1; D is unclear. V lost 2 bases, J lost 0 bases, and 4 bases lay in between. Germline V lookup: CDR1 LGHDT, CDR2 YNNKEL (reference sequence). The CDR3 extends over 13 amino acids. CDR3 sequence (DNA): TGTGCCAGCAGCCAATCAGTGAACACTGAAGCTTTCTTT. Encoded protein: CASSQSVNTEAFF.

The gene calls are TRBV19 and TRBJ2-5; 7 bases agree with TRBD2. This CDR3 is built from 14 residues. The V gene's germline CDR1 is LNHDA and CDR2 SQIVND (reference sequence). The V segment lost 5 bases and the J segment 2 bases; nucleotides outside the gene matches: 5. CDR3 in DNA: TGTGCCAGTAGTGACCTAGCGGAGCAAGAGACCCAGTACTTC. Translation gives CASSDLAEQETQYF.

V gene TRBV6-5 combines with J gene TRBJ1-2, with TRBD1 matching 9 bases. This CDR3 region has 15 residues. With 7 bases clipped from V and 5 bases from J, the junction kept 11 bases outside the gene matches. CDR1 and CDR2 from the germline V gene are MNHEY and SVGAGI. In DNA, the CDR3 is TGTGCCAGCATTCCTTCCGGGACAGGGTGGTATGGCTACACCTTC. The encoded protein is CASIPSGTGWYGYTF.

In DNA form, the CDR3 reads TGTGCCAGCAGCTTAGGACAGCCGAGGGAGGGTGGCTACACCTTC. As protein: CASSLGQPREGGYTF. The chain employs TRBV7-2 and TRBJ1-2; D is perhaps TRBD1 (5 bases). Trimming removed 1 base at V and 7 bases at J, with 16 bases between. This CDR3 is built from 15 residues. Germline V gene sequence: CDR1 SGHTA, CDR2 FQGNSA.

This clone has a single count. The chain is built from TRBV7-2 and TRBJ2-7; 9 bases agree with TRBD1. CDR1 is SGHTA, CDR2 FQGNSA, per germline. Trimming removed 6 bases from V and 4 bases from J; junction bases left unmatched: 7. The CDR3 contains 14 residues. The CDR3 here is CASSSDRGGYEQYF. As DNA, the CDR3 is TGTGCCAGCAGTTCGGACAGGGGTGGGTACGAGCAGTACTTC.

This clone occurred once. This chain links TRBV15 with TRBJ2-7; 7 bases fit TRBD1. The CDR3 is 14 amino acids. The V and J ends lost 1 base and 3 bases, in that order; junction bases with no gene match: 3. Per germline, CDR1 LNHNV and CDR2 YYDKDF (reference sequence). CDR3 DNA: TGTGCCACCAGCAGAGGACAGGGCTACTACGAGCAGTACTTC. Translation gives CATSRGQGYYEQYF.

This chain links TRBV4-2 with TRBJ1-2; D is unclear. This CDR3 contains 16 residues. CDR1 is LGHNA, CDR2 YNFKEQ, per germline. Trimming cost V 1 base and J 3 bases, with 15 bases left between them. As DNA, the CDR3 is TGTGCCAGCAGCCAAGGGAAAGGCGTAGGAGACTATGGCTACACCTTC. This codes for CASSQGKGVGDYGYTF.

The V gene is TRBV4-3, the J gene TRBJ2-1, with 12 bases that match TRBD2. The J segment lost 3 bases and the V segment lost 0 bases, leaving 6 bases of the junction unmatched. CDR1 and CDR2 from the germline V gene are LGHNA and YSLEER. The CDR3 loop spans 18 amino acids. CDR3 sequence: CASSQDPTSGGVYNEQFF. The CDR3 nucleotides are TGCGCCAGCAGCCAAGATCCGACTAGCGGGGGAGTCTACAATGAGCAGTTCTTC.

V gene TRBV13 combines with J gene TRBJ1-2; D gene uncertain. CDR3 length: 13 residues. Trimming stripped 1 base from V and 3 bases from J, with 6 bases between. Germline assignment: CDR1 PRHDT and CDR2 FYEKMQ (reference sequence). CDR3 amino acids: CASSLEGDYGYTF. DNA for the CDR3: TGTGCCAGCAGCTTAGAAGGAGACTATGGCTACACCTTC.

The chain recombines TRBV2 with TRBJ2-7; D is uncertain. CDR1 is SNHLY, CDR2 FYNNEI, per germline. CDR3 length: 11 residues. Trimming took 4 bases from V and 7 from J, leaving 8 bases between them. This CDR3 is CASSAGGEQYF. DNA of the CDR3: TGTGCCAGCAGTGCAGGTGGAGAGCAGTACTTC.

V and J are TRBV7-2 and TRBJ1-4; no clear D. Trimming cost V 1 base and J 8 bases, with 14 bases left between them. CDR3 size: 15 residues. Looked up from germline, CDR1 is SGHTA and CDR2 is FQGNSA. Here the CDR3 reads CASSLGGSFSEKLFF. CDR3 nucleotide sequence: TGTGCCAGCAGCTTAGGAGGCAGTTTCAGCGAAAAACTGTTTTTT.

The chain combines TRBV20-1 with TRBJ1-2; D might be TRBD1 (5 bases). CDR3 length: 15 residues. Trimming took 3 bases from V and 4 from J, leaving 18 bases between them. Germline CDR1 is DFQATT and CDR2 is SNEGSKA (reference sequence). CDR3 coding DNA: TGCAGTGCTAGTCCCGCAGGGCGTGGAATCTATGGCTACACCTTC. As protein: CSASPAGRGIYGYTF.